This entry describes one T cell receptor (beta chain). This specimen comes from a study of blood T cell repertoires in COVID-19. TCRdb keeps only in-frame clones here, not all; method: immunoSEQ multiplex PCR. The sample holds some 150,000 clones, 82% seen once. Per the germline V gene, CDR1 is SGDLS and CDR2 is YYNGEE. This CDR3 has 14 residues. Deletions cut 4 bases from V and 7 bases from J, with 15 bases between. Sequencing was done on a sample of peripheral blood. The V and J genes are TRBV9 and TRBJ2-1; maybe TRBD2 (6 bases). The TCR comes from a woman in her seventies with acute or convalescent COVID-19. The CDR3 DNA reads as TGTGCCAGCAGCCCCCGACCGGGGAGGAATGAGCAGTTCTTC. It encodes CASSPRPGRNEQFF.